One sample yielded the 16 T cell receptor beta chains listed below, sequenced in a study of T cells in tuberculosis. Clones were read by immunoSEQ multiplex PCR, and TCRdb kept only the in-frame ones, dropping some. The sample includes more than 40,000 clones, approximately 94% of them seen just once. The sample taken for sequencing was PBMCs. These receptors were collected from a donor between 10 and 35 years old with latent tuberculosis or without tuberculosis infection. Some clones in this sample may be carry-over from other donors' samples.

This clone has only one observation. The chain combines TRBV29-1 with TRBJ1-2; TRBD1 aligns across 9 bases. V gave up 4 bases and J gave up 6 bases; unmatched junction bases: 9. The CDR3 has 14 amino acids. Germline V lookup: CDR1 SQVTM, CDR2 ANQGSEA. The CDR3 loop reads CSVGQTGQGDGYTF. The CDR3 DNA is TGCAGCGTTGGCCAGACGGGACAGGGTGATGGCTACACCTTC. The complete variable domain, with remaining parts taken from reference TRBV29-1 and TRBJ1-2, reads SAVISQKPSRDICQRGTSLTIQCQVDSQVTMMFWYRQQPGQSLTLIATANQGSEATYESGFVIDKFPISRPNLTFSTLTVSNMSPEDSSIYLCSVGQTGQGDGYTFGSGTRLTVV.

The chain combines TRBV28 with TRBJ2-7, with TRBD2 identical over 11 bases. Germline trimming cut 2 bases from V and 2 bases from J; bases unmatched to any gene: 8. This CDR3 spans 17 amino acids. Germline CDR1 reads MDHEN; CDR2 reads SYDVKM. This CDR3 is CASSLSVRTSGPYEQYF. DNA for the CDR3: TGTGCCAGCAGTTTAAGTGTCAGGACTAGCGGGCCCTACGAGCAGTACTTC.

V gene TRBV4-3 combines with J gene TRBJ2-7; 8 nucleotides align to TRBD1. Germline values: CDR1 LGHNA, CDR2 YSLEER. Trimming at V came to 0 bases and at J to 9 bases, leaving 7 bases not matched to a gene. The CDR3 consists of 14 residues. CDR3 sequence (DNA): TGCGCCAGCAGCCAAGATTATGCTGGGACAGGGCAGTACTTC. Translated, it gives CASSQDYAGTGQYF.

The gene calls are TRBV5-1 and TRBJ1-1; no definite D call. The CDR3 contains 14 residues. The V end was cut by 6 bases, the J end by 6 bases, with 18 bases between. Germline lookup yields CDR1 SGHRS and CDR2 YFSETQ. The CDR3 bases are TGCGCCAGCACCCACCCCCAGCGGGCGGCTGAAGCTTTCTTT. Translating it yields CASTHPQRAAEAFF. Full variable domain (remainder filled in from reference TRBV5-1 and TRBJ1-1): KAGVTQTPRYLIKTRGQQVTLSCSPISGHRSVSWYQQTPGQGLQFLFEYFSETQRNKGNFPGRFSGRQFSNSRSEMNVSTLELGDSALYLCASTHPQRAAEAFFGQGTRLTVV.

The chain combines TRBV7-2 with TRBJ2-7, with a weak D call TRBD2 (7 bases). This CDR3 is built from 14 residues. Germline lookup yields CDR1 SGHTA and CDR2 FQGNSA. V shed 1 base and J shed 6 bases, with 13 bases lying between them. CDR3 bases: TGTGCCAGCAGCTTAGTACAGGGAGGGGGCGAGCAGTACTTC. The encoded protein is CASSLVQGGGEQYF.

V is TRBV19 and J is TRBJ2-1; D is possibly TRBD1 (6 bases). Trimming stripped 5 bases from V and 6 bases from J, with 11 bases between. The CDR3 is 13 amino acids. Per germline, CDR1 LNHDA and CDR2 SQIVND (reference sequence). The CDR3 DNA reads TGTGCCAGTAGTGAACAGGGAATCAATGAGCAGTTCTTC. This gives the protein CASSEQGINEQFF.

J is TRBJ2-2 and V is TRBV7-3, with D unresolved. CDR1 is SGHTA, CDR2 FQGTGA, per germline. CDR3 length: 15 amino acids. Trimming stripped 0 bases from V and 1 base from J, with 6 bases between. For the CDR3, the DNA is TGTGCCAGCAGCTTAACGGCAGGGAACACCGGGGAGCTGTTTTTT. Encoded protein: CASSLTAGNTGELFF.

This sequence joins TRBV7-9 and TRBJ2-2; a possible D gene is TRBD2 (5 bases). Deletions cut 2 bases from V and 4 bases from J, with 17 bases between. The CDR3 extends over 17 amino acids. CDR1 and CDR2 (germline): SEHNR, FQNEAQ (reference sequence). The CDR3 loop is CASSLNVGVVRTGELFF. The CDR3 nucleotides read TGTGCCAGCAGCTTAAATGTGGGAGTTGTTCGCACCGGGGAGCTGTTTTTT.

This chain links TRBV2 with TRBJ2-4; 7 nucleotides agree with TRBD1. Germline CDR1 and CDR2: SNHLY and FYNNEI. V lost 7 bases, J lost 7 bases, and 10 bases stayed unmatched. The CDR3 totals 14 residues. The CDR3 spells CASTPGQARNIQYF. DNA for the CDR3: TGTGCCAGCACTCCTGGACAGGCTCGGAACATTCAGTACTTC.

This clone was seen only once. CDR3 in amino acids: CASSLGKGQGEAYNEQFF. The CDR3 nucleotides are TGTGCCAGCAGTTTAGGGAAGGGACAGGGCGAGGCCTACAATGAGCAGTTCTTC. This rearrangement joins TRBV28 to TRBJ2-1; 9 nucleotides line up with TRBD1. The V gene's germline CDR1 is MDHEN and CDR2 SYDVKM. V lost 2 bases and J lost 2; bases outside the gene matches: 10. The CDR3 length is 18 residues.

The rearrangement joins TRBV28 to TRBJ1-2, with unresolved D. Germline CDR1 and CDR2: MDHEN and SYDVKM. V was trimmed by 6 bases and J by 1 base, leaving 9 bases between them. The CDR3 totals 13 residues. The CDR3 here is CASRSTLNYGYTF. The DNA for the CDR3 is TGTGCCAGCAGGTCGACTCTTAACTATGGCTACACCTTC.

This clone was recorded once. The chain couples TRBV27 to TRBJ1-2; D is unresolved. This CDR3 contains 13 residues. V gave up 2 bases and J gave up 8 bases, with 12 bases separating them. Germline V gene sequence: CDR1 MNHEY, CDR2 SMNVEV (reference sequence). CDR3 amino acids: CASSLPGYEGYTF. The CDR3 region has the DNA TGTGCCAGCAGTTTACCCGGTTATGAAGGCTACACCTTC.

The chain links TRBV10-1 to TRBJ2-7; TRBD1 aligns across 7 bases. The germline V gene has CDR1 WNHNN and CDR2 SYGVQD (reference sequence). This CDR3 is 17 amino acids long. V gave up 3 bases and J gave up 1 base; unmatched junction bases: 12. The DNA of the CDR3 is TGCGCCAGCAGTGAAGGTGGGACATGGGACAGTTCCTACGAGCAGTACTTC. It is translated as CASSEGGTWDSSYEQYF.

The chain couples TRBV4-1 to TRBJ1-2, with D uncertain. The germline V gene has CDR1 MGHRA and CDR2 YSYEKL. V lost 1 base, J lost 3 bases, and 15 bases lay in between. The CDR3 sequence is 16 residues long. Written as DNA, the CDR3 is TGCGCCAGCAGCCAAGTCGGGGAGGGTTCGGACTATGGCTACACCTTC. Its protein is CASSQVGEGSDYGYTF.

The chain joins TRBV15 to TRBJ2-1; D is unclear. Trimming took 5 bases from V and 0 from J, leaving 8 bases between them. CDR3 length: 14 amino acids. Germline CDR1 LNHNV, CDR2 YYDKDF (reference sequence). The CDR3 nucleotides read TGTGCCACCAGCCTGCTCGGCTCCTACAATGAGCAGTTCTTC. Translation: CATSLLGSYNEQFF.

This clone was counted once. The CDR3 sequence is CASSPAAAGGYNEQFF. In nucleotides, the CDR3 is TGTGCCAGCTCACCGGCGGCGGCGGGAGGTTACAATGAGCAGTTCTTC. V gene TRBV18 combines with J gene TRBJ2-1; 8 nucleotides line up with TRBD2. V lost 3 bases and J lost 4; bases outside the gene matches: 8. The CDR3 sequence is 16 residues long. Germline V lookup: CDR1 KGHSH, CDR2 LQKENI.